These 20 T cell receptor beta chains were all obtained from the same sample, sequenced in a study of somatic mutations in cytotoxic T cells in rheumatoid arthritis. TCRdb's table, derived via immunoSEQ multiplex PCR, lists solely in-frame clones and lacks some. The table includes approximately 19,000 clones, less than 90% detected once. The sample taken for sequencing was CD8+ T cells sorted from blood. Every receptor here comes from an adult with rheumatoid arthritis.

This chain links TRBV28 with TRBJ2-7, with D unresolved. The CDR3 consists of 13 residues. Germline CDR1 MDHEN, CDR2 SYDVKM. Trimming removed 3 bases at V and 1 base at J, with 7 bases between. The CDR3 DNA reads as TGTGCCAGCAGTTTGGGCGCTTCCTACGAGCAGTACTTC. Its protein product is CASSLGASYEQYF.

This clone was seen just once. The chain is built from TRBV27 and TRBJ1-1; D not certain. The germline gives CDR1 MNHEY, CDR2 SMNVEV (reference sequence). The V end lost 6 bases, the J end lost 0 bases, and 8 bases lay between the germline ends. CDR3 length: 13 amino acids. Written as DNA, the CDR3 is TGTGCCAGCAGCGTGGGGATGAACACTGAAGCTTTCTTT. Translation gives CASSVGMNTEAFF.

V is TRBV7-9 and J is TRBJ2-3; no firm D call. Between the trimmed V and J ends, which lost 2 bases and 4 bases, there was a span of 4 bases. Per germline, CDR1 SEHNR and CDR2 FQNEAQ (reference sequence). CDR3 size: 12 residues. CDR3 DNA sequence: TGTGCCAGCAGCTTATCCCCAGATACGCAGTATTTT. Translating it yields CASSLSPDTQYF.

The genes are TRBV4-1 and TRBJ1-2; possibly TRBD1 for D (5 bases). Germline V CDR1 and CDR2: MGHRA, YSYEKL. Trimming removed 0 bases from V and 4 bases from J, with 12 bases in between. The CDR3 is 15 amino acids. CDR3 DNA sequence: TGCGCCAGCAGCCAAGAGGGCAGGGTTACCTATGGCTACACCTTC. Translation gives CASSQEGRVTYGYTF.

CDR3 in DNA: TGTGCCAGCAGCGTAGTTGGGGGGTCCTACAATGAGCAGTTCTTC. Translating it yields CASSVVGGSYNEQFF. V usage is TRBV9 and J usage is TRBJ2-1, with D perhaps matching TRBD2 (6 bases). Trimming removed 0 bases at V and 1 base at J, with 8 bases between. The CDR3 contains 15 residues. From germline, CDR1 is SGDLS and CDR2 YYNGEE.

The chain links TRBV11-2 to TRBJ2-1; D unclear. Between the trimmed V and J ends, which lost 3 bases and 7 bases, there was a span of 16 bases. CDR1 and CDR2 (germline): SGHAT, FQNNGV. The CDR3 length is 15 residues. CDR3 sequence reads: CASSLLGQHRNEQFF. The CDR3 nucleotides are TGTGCCAGCAGCTTGTTGGGTCAGCATAGAAATGAGCAGTTCTTC.

The rearrangement joins TRBV10-3 to TRBJ2-3, with a weak D call TRBD1 (5 bases). V lost 0 bases and J 6 bases, leaving 22 bases between the germline ends. Germline CDR1 reads ENHRY; CDR2 reads SYGVKD. The CDR3 has 18 amino acids. Here the CDR3 DNA reads TGTGCCATCAGTGAGTCGACTCCCAACAGGAACTACAAGGATACGCAGTATTTT. Translating it yields CAISESTPNRNYKDTQYF.

The chain links TRBV7-3 to TRBJ2-3, with TRBD1 as a possible D gene (5 bases). Germline V gene lookup returns CDR1 SGHTA and CDR2 FQGTGA. Trimming shortened V by 4 bases and J by 11 bases, and 25 bases separated the two germline ends. The length of the CDR3 is 16 residues. CDR3 sequence (DNA): TGTGCCAGCAGCTCCGGAGCAGGGATTGGTAGTATGGAGCAGTATTTT. Its protein is CASSSGAGIGSMEQYF. Full variable domain (remainder filled in from reference TRBV7-3 and TRBJ2-3): GAGVSQTPSNKVTEKGKYVELRCDPISGHTALYWYRQSLGQGPEFLIYFQGTGAADDSGLPNDRFFAVRPEGSVSTLKIQRTERGDSAVYLCASSSGAGIGSMEQYFGPGTRLTVL.

The V and J genes are TRBV27 and TRBJ1-2; D gene unclear. The germline CDR1 and CDR2 sequences are MNHEY and SMNVEV (reference sequence). This CDR3 contains 13 residues. V dropped 3 bases and J dropped 5 bases, with 10 bases sitting between them. DNA for the CDR3: TGTGCCAGCAGTTTTCGGGGAAGGTATGGCTACACCTTC. Translating gives CASSFRGRYGYTF.

The CDR3 here is CASSLGDTEAFF. CDR3 DNA: TGCGCCAGCAGCTTGGGGGACACTGAAGCTTTCTTT. This chain connects TRBV5-1 to TRBJ1-1; no reliable D call. Germline CDR1 and CDR2: SGHRS and YFSETQ. V lost 0 bases and J lost 3, with 3 bases in between. This CDR3 is 12 amino acids long.

The chain joins TRBV5-1 to TRBJ2-6; TRBD1 matches 8 bases. Germline V gene lookup returns CDR1 SGHRS and CDR2 YFSETQ. CDR3 length: 19 amino acids. J lost 4 bases, V lost 0 bases, and 12 bases had no gene match. The CDR3 is CASSLVRQGPTGGANVLTF. The CDR3 coding sequence is TGCGCCAGCAGCTTGGTAAGACAGGGGCCTACGGGGGGGGCCAACGTCCTGACTTTC.

J is TRBJ1-2 and V is TRBV28; possibly TRBD1 for D (6 bases). Looked up from germline, CDR1 is MDHEN and CDR2 is SYDVKM. This CDR3 region has 15 residues. V was clipped by 3 bases and J by 3 bases, with 14 bases between them. CDR3 loop: CASSLVQGSYYGYTF. The CDR3 DNA is TGTGCCAGCAGTTTGGTTCAGGGGAGTTACTATGGCTACACCTTC.

V gene TRBV29-1 combines with J gene TRBJ2-3; no firm D call. CDR1 SQVTM and CDR2 ANQGSEA come from the germline V gene. The CDR3 loop spans 13 amino acids. The V and J ends lost 1 base and 1 base respectively, with 6 bases between them. CDR3 nucleotide sequence: TGCAGCGTTGAAGCCCCAGGCACAGATACGCAGTATTTT. This encodes CSVEAPGTDTQYF.

This chain joins TRBV5-1 and TRBJ2-7, with 7 bases that match TRBD1. V shed 4 bases, J shed 2 bases, and the junction held 15 bases outside the gene matches. Germline CDR1 and CDR2: SGHRS and YFSETQ. This CDR3 spans 17 amino acids. The CDR3 sequence is CASSQSEQGYGPYEQYF. DNA for the CDR3: TGCGCCAGCAGCCAGTCGGAACAGGGGTATGGGCCCTACGAGCAGTACTTC. Using reference TRBV5-1 and TRBJ2-7 for the parts outside the CDR3, the full variable domain is KAGVTQTPRYLIKTRGQQVTLSCSPISGHRSVSWYQQTPGQGLQFLFEYFSETQRNKGNFPGRFSGRQFSNSRSEMNVSTLELGDSALYLCASSQSEQGYGPYEQYFGPGTRLTVT.

The chain joins TRBV4-1 to TRBJ2-5; D uncertain. The CDR3 extends over 16 amino acids. The germline V gene encodes CDR1 MGHRA and CDR2 YSYEKL. Trimming removed 0 bases from V and 5 bases from J, with 16 bases in between. CDR3 DNA sequence: TGCGCCAGCAGCCAAGATCCGCCCGAGCGAGCGGAGACCCAGTACTTC. As protein: CASSQDPPERAETQYF.

This clone was picked up a small number of times. The rearrangement links TRBV14 to TRBJ1-1, with D perhaps matching TRBD1 (5 bases). V dropped 6 bases and J dropped 1 base, with 21 bases sitting between them. This CDR3 has 17 residues. Germline values: CDR1 SGHDN, CDR2 FVKESK. CDR3 residues: CASSGAGQRVRNTEAFF. The CDR3 coding sequence is TGTGCCAGCAGTGGGGCAGGGCAGCGGGTTAGGAACACTGAAGCTTTCTTT.

The V and J genes are TRBV2 and TRBJ2-1, with 11 bases matching TRBD2. The length of the CDR3 is 15 residues. Per germline, CDR1 SNHLY and CDR2 FYNNEI. The V and J ends lost 5 bases and 4 bases, in that order; junction bases with no gene match: 4. The CDR3 loop reads CASSLIAGGYNEQFF. DNA of the CDR3: TGTGCCAGCAGTCTTATAGCGGGGGGGTACAATGAGCAGTTCTTC.

The CDR3 here is CASSGLAGSGNEQFF. The DNA for the CDR3 is TGTGCCAGCAGCGGACTAGCGGGGAGTGGGAATGAGCAGTTCTTC. This chain connects TRBV9 to TRBJ2-1; TRBD2 agrees at 11 bases. Germline assignment: CDR1 SGDLS and CDR2 YYNGEE. This CDR3 is built from 15 residues. V gave up 3 bases and J gave up 7 bases; unmatched junction bases: 6.

The chain is built from TRBV27 and TRBJ1-1, with D possibly matching TRBD1 (6 bases). The CDR3 extends over 14 amino acids. Trimming removed 6 bases at V and 7 bases at J, with 18 bases between. Per the germline V gene, CDR1 is MNHEY and CDR2 is SMNVEV (reference sequence). The CDR3 coding sequence is TGTGCCAGCAGCAACAGGACAGCCCGTTTTGAAGCTTTCTTT. Encoded protein: CASSNRTARFEAFF.

The CDR3 region has the DNA TGTGCCAGCAGGGGACGGCCCTCCGGGAATGAGCAGTTCTTC. Translated: CASRGRPSGNEQFF. The rearrangement links TRBV2 to TRBJ2-1; D is possibly TRBD1 or TRBD2 (5 bases each). The CDR3 runs to 14 residues. Germline V gene sequence: CDR1 SNHLY, CDR2 FYNNEI. Trimming stripped 6 bases from V and 7 bases from J, with 16 bases between.